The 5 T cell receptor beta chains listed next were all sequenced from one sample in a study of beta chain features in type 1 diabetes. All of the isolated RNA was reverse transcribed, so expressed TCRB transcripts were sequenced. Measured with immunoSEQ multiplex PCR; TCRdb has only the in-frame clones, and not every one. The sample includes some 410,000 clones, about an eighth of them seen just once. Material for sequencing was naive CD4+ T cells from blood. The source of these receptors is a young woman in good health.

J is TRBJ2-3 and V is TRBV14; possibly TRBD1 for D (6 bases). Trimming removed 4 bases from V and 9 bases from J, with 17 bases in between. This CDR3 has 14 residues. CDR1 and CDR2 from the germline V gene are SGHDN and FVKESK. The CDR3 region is CASSREEQGWTQYF. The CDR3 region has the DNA TGTGCCAGCAGCCGAGAAGAACAGGGTTGGACGCAGTATTTT.

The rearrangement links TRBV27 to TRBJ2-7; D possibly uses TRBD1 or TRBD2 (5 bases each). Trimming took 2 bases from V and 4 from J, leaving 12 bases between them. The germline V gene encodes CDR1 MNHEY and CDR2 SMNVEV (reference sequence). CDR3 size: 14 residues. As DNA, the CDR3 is TGTGCCAGCAGTTTAGGGGACGGCATTTACGAGCAGTACTTC. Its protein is CASSLGDGIYEQYF.

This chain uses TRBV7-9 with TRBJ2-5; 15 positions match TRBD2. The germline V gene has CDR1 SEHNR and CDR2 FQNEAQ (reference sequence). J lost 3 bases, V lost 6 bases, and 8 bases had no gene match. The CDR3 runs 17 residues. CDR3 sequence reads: CASRPGLAGGPKETQYF. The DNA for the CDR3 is TGTGCCAGCAGACCGGGACTAGCGGGAGGCCCAAAAGAGACCCAGTACTTC.

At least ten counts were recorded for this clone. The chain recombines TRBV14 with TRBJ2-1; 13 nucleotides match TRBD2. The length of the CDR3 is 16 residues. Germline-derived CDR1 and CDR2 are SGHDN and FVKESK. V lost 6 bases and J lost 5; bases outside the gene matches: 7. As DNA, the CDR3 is TGTGCCAGCAGATACGCAGGGACTAGCGGGAACAATGAGCAGTTCTTC. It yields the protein CASRYAGTSGNNEQFF.

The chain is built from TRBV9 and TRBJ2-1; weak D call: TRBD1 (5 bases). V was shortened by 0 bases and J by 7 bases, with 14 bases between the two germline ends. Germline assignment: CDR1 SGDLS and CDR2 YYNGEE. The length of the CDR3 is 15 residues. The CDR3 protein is CASSVAGARMNEQFF. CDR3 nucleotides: TGTGCCAGCAGCGTAGCTGGGGCTAGGATGAATGAGCAGTTCTTC.